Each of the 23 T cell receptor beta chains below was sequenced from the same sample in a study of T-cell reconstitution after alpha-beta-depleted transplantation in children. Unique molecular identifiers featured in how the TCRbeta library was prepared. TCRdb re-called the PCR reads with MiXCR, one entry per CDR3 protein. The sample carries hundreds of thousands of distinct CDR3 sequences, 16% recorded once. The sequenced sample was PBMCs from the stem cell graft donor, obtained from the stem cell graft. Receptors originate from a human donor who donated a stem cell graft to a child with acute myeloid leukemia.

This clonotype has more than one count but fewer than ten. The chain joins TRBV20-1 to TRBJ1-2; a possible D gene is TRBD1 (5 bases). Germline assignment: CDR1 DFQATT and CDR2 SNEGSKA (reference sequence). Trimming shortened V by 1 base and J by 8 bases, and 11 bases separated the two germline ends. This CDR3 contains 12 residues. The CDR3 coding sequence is TGCAGTGCTAGAGGATCCGGGGCCGGCTACACCTTC. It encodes CSARGSGAGYTF.

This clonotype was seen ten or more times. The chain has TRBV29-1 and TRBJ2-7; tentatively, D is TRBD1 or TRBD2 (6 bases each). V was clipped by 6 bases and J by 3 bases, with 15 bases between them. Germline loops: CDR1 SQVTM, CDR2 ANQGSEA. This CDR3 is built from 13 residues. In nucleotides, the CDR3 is TGCAGCGTCGCCGGGGGCTCCCACTACGAGCAGTACTTC. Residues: CSVAGGSHYEQYF.

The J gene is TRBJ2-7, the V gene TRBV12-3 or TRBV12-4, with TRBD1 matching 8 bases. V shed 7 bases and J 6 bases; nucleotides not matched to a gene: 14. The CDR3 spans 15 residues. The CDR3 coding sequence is TGTGCCAGCACCCTCACTGGCCGACAGGGGAGCGAGCAGTACGTC. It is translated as CASTLTGRQGSEQYV.

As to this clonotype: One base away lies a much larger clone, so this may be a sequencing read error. The CDR3 nucleotides read TGCAGTGCTAGGGCTATCTCCTACAATGAGCAGTTCTTC. The encoded protein is CSARAISYNEQFF. The chain carries TRBV20-1 and TRBJ2-1; no firm D call. Trimming cost V 3 bases and J 0 bases, with 6 bases left between them. This CDR3 comprises 13 residues. Germline V lookup: CDR1 DFQATT, CDR2 SNEGSKA (reference sequence).

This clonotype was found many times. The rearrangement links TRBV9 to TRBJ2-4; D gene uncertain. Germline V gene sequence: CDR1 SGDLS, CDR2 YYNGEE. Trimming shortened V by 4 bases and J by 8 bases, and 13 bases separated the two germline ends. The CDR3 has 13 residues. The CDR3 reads CASSPRSWDIQYF. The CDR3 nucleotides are TGTGCCAGCAGCCCTAGAAGCTGGGACATTCAGTACTTC.

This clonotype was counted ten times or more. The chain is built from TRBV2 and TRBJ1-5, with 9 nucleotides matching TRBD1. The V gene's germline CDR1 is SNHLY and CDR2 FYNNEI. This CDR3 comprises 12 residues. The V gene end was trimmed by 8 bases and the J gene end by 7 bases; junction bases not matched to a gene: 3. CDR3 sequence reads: CASGQGSQPQHF. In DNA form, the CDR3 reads TGTGCCAGCGGACAGGGGAGCCAGCCCCAGCATTTT.

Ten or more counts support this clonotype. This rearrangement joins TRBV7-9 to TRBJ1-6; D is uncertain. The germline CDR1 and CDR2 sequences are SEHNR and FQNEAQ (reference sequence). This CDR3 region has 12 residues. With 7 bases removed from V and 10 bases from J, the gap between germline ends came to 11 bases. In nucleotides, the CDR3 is TGTGCCAGCACCCTGGGTGGATCACCCCTCCACTTT. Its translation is CASTLGGSPLHF.

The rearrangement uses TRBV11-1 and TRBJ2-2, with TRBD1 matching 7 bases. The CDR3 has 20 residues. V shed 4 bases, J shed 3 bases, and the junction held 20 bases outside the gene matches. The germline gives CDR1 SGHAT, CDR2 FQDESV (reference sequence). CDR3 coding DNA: TGTGCCAGCAGCTCCCTCGTCGGGACAGAGGGTTCCTGGGACACCGGGGAGCTGTTTTTT. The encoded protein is CASSSLVGTEGSWDTGELFF.

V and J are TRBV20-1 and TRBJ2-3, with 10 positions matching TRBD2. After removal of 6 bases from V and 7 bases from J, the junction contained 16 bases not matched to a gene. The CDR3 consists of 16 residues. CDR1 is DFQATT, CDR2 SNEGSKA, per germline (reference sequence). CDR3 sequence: CSAHPPLAGAPYTQYF. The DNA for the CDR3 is TGCAGTGCCCACCCACCCCTAGCGGGGGCGCCCTATACGCAGTATTTT.

This chain's CDR3 is CASSVTRGASTDTQYF. CDR3 sequence (DNA): TGTGCCAGCAGCGTAACCCGGGGAGCTAGCACAGATACGCAGTATTTT. The rearrangement joins TRBV9 to TRBJ2-3, with a possible D match to TRBD2 (5 bases). This CDR3 comprises 16 residues. Trimming removed 1 base from V and 0 bases from J, with 12 bases in between. CDR1 and CDR2 (germline): SGDLS, YYNGEE.

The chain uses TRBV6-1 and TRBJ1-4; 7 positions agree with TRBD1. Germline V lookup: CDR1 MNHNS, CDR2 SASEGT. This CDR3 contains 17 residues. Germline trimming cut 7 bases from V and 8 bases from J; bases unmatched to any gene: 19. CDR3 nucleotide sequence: TGTGCCAGCAAAAGTCCGAGACAGGGCGGGGATAGGGAAAAACTGTTTTTT. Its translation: CASKSPRQGGDREKLFF.

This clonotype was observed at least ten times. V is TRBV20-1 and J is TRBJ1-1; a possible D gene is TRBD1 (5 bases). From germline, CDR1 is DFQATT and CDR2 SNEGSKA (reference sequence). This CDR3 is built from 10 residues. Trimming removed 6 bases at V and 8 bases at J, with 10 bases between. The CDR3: CSAWDREAFF. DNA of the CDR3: TGCAGTGCCTGGGACCGAGAAGCTTTCTTT.

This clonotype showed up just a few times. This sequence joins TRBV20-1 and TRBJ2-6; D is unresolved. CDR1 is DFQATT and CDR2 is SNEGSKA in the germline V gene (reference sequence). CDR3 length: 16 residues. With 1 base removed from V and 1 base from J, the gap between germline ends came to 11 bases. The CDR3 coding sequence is TGCAGTGCTAGAGGGGAAATGGGGTCTGGGGCCAACGTCCTGACTTTC. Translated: CSARGEMGSGANVLTF.

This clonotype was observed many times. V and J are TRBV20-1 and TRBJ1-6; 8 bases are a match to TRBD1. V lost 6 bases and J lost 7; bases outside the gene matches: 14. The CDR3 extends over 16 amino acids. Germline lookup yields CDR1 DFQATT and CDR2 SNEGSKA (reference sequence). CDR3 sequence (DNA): TGCAGTGCACGAAGAGGACAGGGTTTAGTAAATTCACCCCTCCACTTT. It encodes CSARRGQGLVNSPLHF.

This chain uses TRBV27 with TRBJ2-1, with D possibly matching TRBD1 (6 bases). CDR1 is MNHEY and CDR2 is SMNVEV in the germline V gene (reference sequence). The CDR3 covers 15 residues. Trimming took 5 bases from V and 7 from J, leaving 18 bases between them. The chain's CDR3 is CASSPPGARRNEQFF. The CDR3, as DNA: TGTGCCAGCAGTCCCCCAGGGGCCAGGAGGAATGAGCAGTTCTTC.

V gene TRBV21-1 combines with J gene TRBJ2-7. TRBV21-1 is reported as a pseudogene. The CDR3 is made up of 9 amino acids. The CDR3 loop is CASELEQYV. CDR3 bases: TGTGCCAGCGAGCTCGAGCAGTACGTC.

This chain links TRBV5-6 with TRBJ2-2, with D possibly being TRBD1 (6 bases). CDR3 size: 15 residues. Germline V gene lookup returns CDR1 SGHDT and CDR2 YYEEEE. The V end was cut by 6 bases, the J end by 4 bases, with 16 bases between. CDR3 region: CASTSSGGGTGELFF. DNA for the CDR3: TGTGCCAGCACCTCCTCTGGGGGCGGCACCGGGGAGCTGTTTTTT.

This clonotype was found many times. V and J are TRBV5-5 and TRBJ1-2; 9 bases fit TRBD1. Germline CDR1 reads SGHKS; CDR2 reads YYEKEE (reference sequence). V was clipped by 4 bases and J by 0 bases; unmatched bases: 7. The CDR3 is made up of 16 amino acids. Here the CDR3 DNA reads TGTGCCAGCAGCCGATCGGGACAGGGAGCTAACTATGGCTACACCTTC. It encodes CASSRSGQGANYGYTF.

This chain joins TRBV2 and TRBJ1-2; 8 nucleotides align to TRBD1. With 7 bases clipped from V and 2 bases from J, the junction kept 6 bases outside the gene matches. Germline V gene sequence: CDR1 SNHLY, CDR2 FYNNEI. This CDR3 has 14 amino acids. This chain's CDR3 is CASMWDRLNYGYTF. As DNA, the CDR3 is TGTGCCAGCATGTGGGACAGGCTGAACTATGGCTACACCTTC.

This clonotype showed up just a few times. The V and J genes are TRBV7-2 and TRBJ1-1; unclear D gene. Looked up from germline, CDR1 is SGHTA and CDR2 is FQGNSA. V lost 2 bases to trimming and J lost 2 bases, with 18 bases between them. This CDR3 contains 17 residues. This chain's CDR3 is CASSLQRNAGINTEAFF. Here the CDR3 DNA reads TGTGCCAGCAGCTTACAGCGGAACGCGGGGATAAACACTGAAGCTTTCTTT.

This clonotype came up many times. DNA for the CDR3: TGCAGCGTTGAATCGGGGGGGGCCCATGAGCAGTTCTTC. Translated: CSVESGGAHEQFF. J is TRBJ2-1 and V is TRBV29-1; TRBD2 aligns across 8 bases. Germline CDR1 and CDR2: SQVTM and ANQGSEA. V lost 2 bases, J lost 8 bases, and 5 bases stayed unmatched. The CDR3 contains 13 residues.

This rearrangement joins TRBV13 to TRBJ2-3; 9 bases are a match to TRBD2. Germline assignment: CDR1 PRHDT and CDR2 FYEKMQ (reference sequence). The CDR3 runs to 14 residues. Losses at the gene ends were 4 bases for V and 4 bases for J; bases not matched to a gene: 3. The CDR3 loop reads CASSSKRGADTQYF. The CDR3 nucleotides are TGTGCCAGCAGCTCAAAGCGGGGGGCAGATACGCAGTATTTT.

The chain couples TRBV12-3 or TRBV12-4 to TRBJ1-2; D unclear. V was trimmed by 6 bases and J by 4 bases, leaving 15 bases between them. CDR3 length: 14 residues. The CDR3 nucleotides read TGTGCCAGCAGCGCTACTGAGCCCATCTATGGCTACACCTTC. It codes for CASSATEPIYGYTF.